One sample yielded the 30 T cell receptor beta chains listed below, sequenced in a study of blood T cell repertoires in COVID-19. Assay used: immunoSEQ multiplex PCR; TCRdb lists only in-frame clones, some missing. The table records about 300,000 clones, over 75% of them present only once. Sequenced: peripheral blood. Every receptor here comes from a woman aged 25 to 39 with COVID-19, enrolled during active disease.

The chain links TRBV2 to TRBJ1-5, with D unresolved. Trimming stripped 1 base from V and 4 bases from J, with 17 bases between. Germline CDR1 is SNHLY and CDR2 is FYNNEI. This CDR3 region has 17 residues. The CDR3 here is CASSEVGRGGWNQPQHF. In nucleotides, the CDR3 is TGTGCCAGCAGTGAAGTTGGACGGGGAGGTTGGAATCAGCCCCAGCATTTT.

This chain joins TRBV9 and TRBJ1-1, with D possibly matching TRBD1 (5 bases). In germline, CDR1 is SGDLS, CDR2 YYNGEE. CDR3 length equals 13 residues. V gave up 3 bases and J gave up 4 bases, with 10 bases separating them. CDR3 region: CASSEQGSTEAFF. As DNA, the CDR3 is TGTGCCAGCAGCGAGCAGGGTTCCACTGAAGCTTTCTTT.

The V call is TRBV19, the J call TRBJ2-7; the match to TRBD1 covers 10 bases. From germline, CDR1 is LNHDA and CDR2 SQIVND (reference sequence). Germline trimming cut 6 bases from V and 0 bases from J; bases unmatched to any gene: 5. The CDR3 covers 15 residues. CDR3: CASSLGQGSSYEQYF. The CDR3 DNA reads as TGTGCCAGTAGCTTGGGACAGGGGAGCTCCTACGAGCAGTACTTC.

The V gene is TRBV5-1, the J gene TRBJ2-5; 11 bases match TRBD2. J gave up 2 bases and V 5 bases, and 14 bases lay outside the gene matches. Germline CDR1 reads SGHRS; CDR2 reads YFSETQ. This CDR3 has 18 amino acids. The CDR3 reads CASSAGLAVPPTQETQYF. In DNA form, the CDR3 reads TGCGCCAGCAGTGCGGGACTAGCGGTCCCACCTACTCAAGAGACCCAGTACTTC.

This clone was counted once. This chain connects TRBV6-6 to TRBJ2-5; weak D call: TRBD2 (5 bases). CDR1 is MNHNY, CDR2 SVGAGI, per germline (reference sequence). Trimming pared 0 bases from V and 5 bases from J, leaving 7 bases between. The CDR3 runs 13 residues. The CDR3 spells CASSYSQRETQYF. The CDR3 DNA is TGTGCCAGCAGTTACTCCCAGCGGGAGACCCAGTACTTC.

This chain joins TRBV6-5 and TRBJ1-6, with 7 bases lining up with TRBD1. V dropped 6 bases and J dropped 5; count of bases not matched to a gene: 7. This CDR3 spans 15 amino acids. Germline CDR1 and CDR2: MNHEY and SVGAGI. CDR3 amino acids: CASRHPGTDNSPLHF. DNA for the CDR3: TGTGCCAGCAGGCACCCCGGGACAGATAATTCACCCCTCCACTTT.

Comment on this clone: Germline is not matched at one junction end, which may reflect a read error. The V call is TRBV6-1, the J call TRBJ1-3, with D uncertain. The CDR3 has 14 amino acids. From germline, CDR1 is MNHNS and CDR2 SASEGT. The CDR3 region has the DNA TGTGCCAGCAGAGAAGTAAGAGCTGGAAACACCATATATTTT. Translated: CASREVRAGNTIYF.

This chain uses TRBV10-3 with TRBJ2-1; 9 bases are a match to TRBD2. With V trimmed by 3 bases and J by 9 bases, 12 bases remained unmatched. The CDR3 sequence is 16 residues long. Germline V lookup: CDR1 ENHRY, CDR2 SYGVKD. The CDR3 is CAISDLVSGRGGEQFF. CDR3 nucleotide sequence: TGTGCCATCAGTGATTTAGTTAGCGGGAGAGGTGGTGAGCAGTTCTTC.

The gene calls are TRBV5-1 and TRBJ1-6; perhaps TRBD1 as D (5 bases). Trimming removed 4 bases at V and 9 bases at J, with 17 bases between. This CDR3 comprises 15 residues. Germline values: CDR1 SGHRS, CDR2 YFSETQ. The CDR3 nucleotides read TGCGCCAGCAGCCCTGGGGGGGAGGCTCTTTCACCCCTCCACTTT. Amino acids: CASSPGGEALSPLHF.

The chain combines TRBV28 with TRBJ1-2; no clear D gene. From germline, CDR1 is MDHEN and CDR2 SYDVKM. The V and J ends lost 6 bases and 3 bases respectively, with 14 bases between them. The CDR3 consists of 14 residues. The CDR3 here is CASRPLGGYYGYTF. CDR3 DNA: TGTGCCAGCAGGCCCCTAGGAGGATACTATGGCTACACCTTC.

The CDR3 nucleotides read TGCGCCAGCAGCTTAGGGGGACAGGGTGGTAATCAGCCCCAGCATTTT. Its translation is CASSLGGQGGNQPQHF. This chain joins TRBV5-1 and TRBJ1-5, with 9 bases fitting TRBD1. CDR1 and CDR2 (germline): SGHRS, YFSETQ. The CDR3 extends over 16 amino acids. Trimming at V came to 2 bases and at J to 4 bases, leaving 7 bases not matched to a gene.

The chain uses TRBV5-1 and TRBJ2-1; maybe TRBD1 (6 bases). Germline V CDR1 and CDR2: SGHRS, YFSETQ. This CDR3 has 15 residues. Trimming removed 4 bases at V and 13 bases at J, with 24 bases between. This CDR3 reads CASSNPGTSLNPQFF. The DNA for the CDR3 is TGCGCCAGCAGCAACCCCGGGACAAGCCTAAACCCCCAGTTCTTC. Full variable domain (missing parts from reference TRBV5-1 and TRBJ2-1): KAGVTQTPRYLIKTRGQQVTLSCSPISGHRSVSWYQQTPGQGLQFLFEYFSETQRNKGNFPGRFSGRQFSNSRSEMNVSTLELGDSALYLCASSNPGTSLNPQFFGPGTRLTVL.

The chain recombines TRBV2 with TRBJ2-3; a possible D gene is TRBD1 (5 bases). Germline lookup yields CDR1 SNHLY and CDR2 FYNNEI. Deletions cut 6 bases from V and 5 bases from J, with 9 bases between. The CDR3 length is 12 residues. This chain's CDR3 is CASRSQGDTQYF. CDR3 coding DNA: TGTGCCAGCAGAAGTCAGGGAGATACGCAGTATTTT.

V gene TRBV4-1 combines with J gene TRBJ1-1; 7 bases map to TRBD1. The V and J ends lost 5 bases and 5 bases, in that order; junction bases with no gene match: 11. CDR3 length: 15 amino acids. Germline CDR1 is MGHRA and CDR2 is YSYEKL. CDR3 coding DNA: TGCGCCAGCAGCTGGGTCCCCAGGGGGAATACTGAAGCTTTCTTT. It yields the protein CASSWVPRGNTEAFF.

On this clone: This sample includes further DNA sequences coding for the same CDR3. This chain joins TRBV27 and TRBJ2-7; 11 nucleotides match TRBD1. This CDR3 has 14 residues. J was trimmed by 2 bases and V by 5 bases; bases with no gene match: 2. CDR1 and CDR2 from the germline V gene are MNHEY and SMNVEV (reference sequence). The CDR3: CASSPGQGAYEQYF. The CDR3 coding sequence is TGTGCCAGCAGTCCGGGACAGGGGGCCTACGAGCAGTACTTC.

CDR3 in amino acids: CASSQLGVEAFF. CDR3 nucleotides: TGTGCCAGCAGCCAACTAGGGGTCGAAGCTTTCTTT. V and J are TRBV14 and TRBJ1-1; a weak D match, TRBD1 (5 bases). The V gene lost 2 bases and the J gene lost 8 bases, with 9 bases spanning the gap. This CDR3 region has 12 residues. CDR1 and CDR2 (germline): SGHDN, FVKESK.

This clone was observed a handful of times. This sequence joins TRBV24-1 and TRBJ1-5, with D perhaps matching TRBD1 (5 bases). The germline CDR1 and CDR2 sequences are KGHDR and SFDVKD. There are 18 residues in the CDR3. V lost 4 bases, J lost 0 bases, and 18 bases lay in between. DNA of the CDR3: TGTGCCACCAGTGAGCCCAGGGTGCGGGATAGTAGCAATCAGCCCCAGCATTTT. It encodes CATSEPRVRDSSNQPQHF.

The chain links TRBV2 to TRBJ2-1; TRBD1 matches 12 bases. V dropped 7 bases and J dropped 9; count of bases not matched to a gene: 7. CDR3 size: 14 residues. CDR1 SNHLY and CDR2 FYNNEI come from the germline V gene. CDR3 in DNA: TGTGCCAGCAAGGGGGACAGGGGGCGCGGTGAGCAGTTCTTC. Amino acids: CASKGDRGRGEQFF.

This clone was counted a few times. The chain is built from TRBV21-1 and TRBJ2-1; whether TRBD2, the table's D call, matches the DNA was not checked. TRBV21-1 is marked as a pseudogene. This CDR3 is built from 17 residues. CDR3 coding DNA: TGTGCCAGCAGCAAAGTACGCGGGAGGGGAATTTACAATGAGCAGTTCTTC. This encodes CASSKVRGRGIYNEQFF.

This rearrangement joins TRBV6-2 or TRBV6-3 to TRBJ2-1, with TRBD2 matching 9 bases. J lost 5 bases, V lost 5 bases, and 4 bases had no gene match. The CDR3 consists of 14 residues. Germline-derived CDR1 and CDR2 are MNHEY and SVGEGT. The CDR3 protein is CASSQGTSHNEQFF. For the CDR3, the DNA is TGTGCCAGCAGTCAGGGGACTAGCCACAATGAGCAGTTCTTC.

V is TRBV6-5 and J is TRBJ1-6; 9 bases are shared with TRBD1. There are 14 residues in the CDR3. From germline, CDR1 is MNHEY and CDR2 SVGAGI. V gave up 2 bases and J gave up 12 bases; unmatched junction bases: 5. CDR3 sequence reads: CASSYPGQGIPLHF. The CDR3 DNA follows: TGTGCCAGCAGTTACCCGGGACAGGGAATACCCCTCCACTTT.

The CDR3 sequence is CASSKLAGGAYEQYF. Written as DNA, the CDR3 is TGTGCCAGCAGCAAACTAGCGGGAGGCGCCTACGAGCAGTACTTC. This chain connects TRBV6-2 or TRBV6-3 to TRBJ2-7, with TRBD2 identical over 12 bases. The trim removed 6 bases at V and 2 bases at J, leaving 5 bases unmatched. Looked up from germline, CDR1 is MNHEY and CDR2 is SVGEGT. This CDR3 has 15 amino acids.

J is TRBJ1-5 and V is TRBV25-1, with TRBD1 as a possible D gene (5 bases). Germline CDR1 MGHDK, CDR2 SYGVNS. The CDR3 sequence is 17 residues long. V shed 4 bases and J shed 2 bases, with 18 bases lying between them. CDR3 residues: CASSAPGWGQGNQPQHF. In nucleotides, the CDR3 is TGTGCCAGCAGTGCCCCCGGGTGGGGCCAGGGCAATCAGCCCCAGCATTTT.

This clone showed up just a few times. CDR3 sequence reads: CASRRQGVNSPLHF. The CDR3 DNA sequence: TGTGCCAGCAGGAGACAGGGAGTGAATTCACCCCTCCACTTT. The chain recombines TRBV27 with TRBJ1-6; 7 nucleotides agree with TRBD1. CDR1 and CDR2 from the germline V gene are MNHEY and SMNVEV (reference sequence). CDR3 length: 14 amino acids. V gave up 6 bases and J gave up 7 bases; unmatched junction bases: 6.

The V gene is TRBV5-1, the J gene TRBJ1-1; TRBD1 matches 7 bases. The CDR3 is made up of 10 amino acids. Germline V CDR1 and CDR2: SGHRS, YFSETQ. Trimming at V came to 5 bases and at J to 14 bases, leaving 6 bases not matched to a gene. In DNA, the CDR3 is TGCGCCAGCAGTCGGGACAGCATGTTCTTT. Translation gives CASSRDSMFF. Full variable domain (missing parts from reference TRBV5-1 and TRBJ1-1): KAGVTQTPRYLIKTRGQQVTLSCSPISGHRSVSWYQQTPGQGLQFLFEYFSETQRNKGNFPGRFSGRQFSNSRSEMNVSTLELGDSALYLCASSRDSMFFGQGTRLTVV.

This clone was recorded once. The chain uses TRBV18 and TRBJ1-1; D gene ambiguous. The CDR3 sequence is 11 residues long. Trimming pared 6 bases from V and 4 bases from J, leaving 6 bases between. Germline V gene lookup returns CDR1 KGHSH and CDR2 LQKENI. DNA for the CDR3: TGTGCCAGCTCCCCCGTCACTGAAGCTTTCTTT. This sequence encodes CASSPVTEAFF.

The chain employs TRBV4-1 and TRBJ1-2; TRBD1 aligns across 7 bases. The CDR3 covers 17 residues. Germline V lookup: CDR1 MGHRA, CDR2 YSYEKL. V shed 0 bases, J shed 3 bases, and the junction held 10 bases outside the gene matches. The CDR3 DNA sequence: TGCGCCAGCAGCCAAGATATGAACAGGGGCTATGACTATGGCTACACCTTC. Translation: CASSQDMNRGYDYGYTF.

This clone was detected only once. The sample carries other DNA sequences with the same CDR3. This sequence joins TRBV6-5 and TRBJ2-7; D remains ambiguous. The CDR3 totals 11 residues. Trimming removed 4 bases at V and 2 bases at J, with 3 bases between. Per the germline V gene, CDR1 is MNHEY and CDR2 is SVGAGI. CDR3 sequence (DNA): TGTGCCAGCAGTTCTCCCTACGAGCAGTACTTC. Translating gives CASSSPYEQYF.

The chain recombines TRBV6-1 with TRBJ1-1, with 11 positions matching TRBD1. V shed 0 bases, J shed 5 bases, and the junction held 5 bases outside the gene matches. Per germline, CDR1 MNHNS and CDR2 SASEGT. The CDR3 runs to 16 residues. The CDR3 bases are TGTGCCAGCAGTGAAGCTGGACAGGGGGCAAATACTGAAGCTTTCTTT. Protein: CASSEAGQGANTEAFF.

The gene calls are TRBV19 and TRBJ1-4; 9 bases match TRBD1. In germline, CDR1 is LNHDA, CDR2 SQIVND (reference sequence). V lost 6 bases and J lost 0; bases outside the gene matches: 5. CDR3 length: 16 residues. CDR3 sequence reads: CASRDRGGSTNEKLFF. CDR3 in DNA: TGTGCCAGTAGGGACAGGGGAGGTTCAACTAATGAAAAACTGTTTTTT.